This T cell receptor (beta chain) was documented in a study of T cells in Graves' hyperthyroidism and ophthalmopathy. This CDR3 region has 12 residues. Trimming left V 0 bases short and J 8 bases short, with 3 bases between. The germline gives CDR1 SGDLS, CDR2 YYNGEE. In this sample, this clonotype turned up many times. Researchers took RNA transcripts and amplified the TCR beta CDR3 regions from them. TCR CDR3 regions were first amplified by RT-PCR with HTBI primers. Using its own MiXCR run on the multiplex PCR reads, TCRdb lists one record per CDR3 protein. The sample includes nearly 600,000 distinct CDR3 sequences, 12% to 15% of them seen just once.

Sequencing was carried out using blood. The chain links TRBV9 to TRBJ1-6; unclear D gene. The receptor was derived from a woman aged 18-35 years with Graves' ophthalmopathy. In nucleotides, the CDR3 is TGTGCCAGCAGCGTAGTGGATTCACCCCTCCACTTT. Protein sequence: CASSVVDSPLHF.